The 8 T cell receptor beta chains presented below share a single source sample, sequenced in a study of cytomegalovirus exposure and HLA in healthy donors. The PCR ran on 60 Vbeta and 13 Jbeta primers. Generated by immunoSEQ multiplex PCR, the TCRdb table keeps only in-frame clones and is missing some. Of under 85,000 clones listed, around 68% are singletons. The sequenced material came from PBMCs. The receptors come from a woman in her thirties in good health and CMV-seronegative.

The gene calls are TRBV13 and TRBJ2-7, with TRBD1 as a possible D gene (6 bases). Germline lookup yields CDR1 PRHDT and CDR2 FYEKMQ (reference sequence). CDR3 size: 13 residues. Trimming left V 5 bases short and J 2 bases short, with 10 bases between. CDR3 amino acids: CASSHRETYEQYF. In DNA form, the CDR3 reads TGTGCCAGCAGCCACAGGGAGACCTACGAGCAGTACTTC.

The chain uses TRBV7-8 and TRBJ2-2; D call uncertain. The CDR3 is 15 residues long. The V gene lost 2 bases and the J gene lost 5 bases, with 12 bases spanning the gap. CDR1 SGHVS and CDR2 FQNEAQ come from the germline V gene. The chain's CDR3 is CASSLKVTPTGELFF. The CDR3 DNA is TGTGCCAGCAGCTTAAAGGTGACACCGACCGGGGAGCTGTTTTTT.

V is TRBV27 and J is TRBJ1-2; D not certain. This CDR3 region has 14 residues. CDR1 and CDR2 (germline): MNHEY, SMNVEV (reference sequence). V was trimmed by 4 bases and J by 0 bases, leaving 9 bases between them. The CDR3 DNA sequence: TGTGCCAGCAGTTCACACCTTACTAACTATGGCTACACCTTC. It is translated as CASSSHLTNYGYTF.

The rearrangement uses TRBV5-6 and TRBJ1-1; D possibly corresponds to TRBD1 (5 bases). Germline assignment: CDR1 SGHDT and CDR2 YYEEEE. V gave up 4 bases and J gave up 5 bases, with 12 bases separating them. The CDR3 covers 13 residues. The CDR3 here is CASSPRVGTEAFF. The CDR3 DNA reads as TGTGCCAGCAGCCCCAGGGTGGGGACTGAAGCTTTCTTT.

This chain joins TRBV7-8 and TRBJ2-5; a weak D match, TRBD2 (6 bases). Germline CDR1 and CDR2: SGHVS and FQNEAQ. The CDR3 totals 19 residues. Trimming left V 2 bases short and J 2 bases short, with 24 bases between. The CDR3 protein is CASSLRGLLRRVKQETQYF. In DNA, the CDR3 is TGTGCCAGCAGCTTAAGGGGTCTTCTTCGGAGGGTGAAACAAGAGACCCAGTACTTC.

The gene calls are TRBV9 and TRBJ2-3, with 8 bases identical to TRBD2. The CDR3 loop spans 16 amino acids. CDR1 and CDR2 from the germline V gene are SGDLS and YYNGEE. Unmatched junction bases numbered 8, after V lost 4 bases and J lost 1 base. CDR3 loop: CASSPAGTRGTDTQYF. The CDR3, as DNA: TGTGCCAGCAGCCCAGCAGGGACTAGAGGCACAGATACGCAGTATTTT.

The chain recombines TRBV7-2 with TRBJ1-6, with no clear D. V was cut by 6 bases and J by 5 bases, with 14 bases left in between. CDR1 and CDR2 from the germline V gene are SGHTA and FQGNSA. The CDR3 has 15 residues. CDR3 loop: CASRVQSSHNSPLHF. The CDR3 bases are TGTGCCAGCAGGGTCCAAAGTAGTCATAATTCACCCCTCCACTTT.

J is TRBJ1-1 and V is TRBV5-1; a possible D gene is TRBD1 (6 bases). V was shortened by 5 bases and J by 1 base, with 12 bases between the two germline ends. Germline CDR1 is SGHRS and CDR2 is YFSETQ. The CDR3 runs to 14 residues. CDR3 loop: CASRLRTENTEAFF. In DNA form, the CDR3 reads TGCGCCAGCAGATTAAGGACAGAGAACACTGAAGCTTTCTTT.